This is a list of T cell receptor beta chains from one sample in a study of identical twins. TCRdb reanalysed the 5' RACE reads using MiXCR and keeps one entry per CDR3 protein. This sample carries just under 650,000 distinct CDR3 sequences, under 8.5% of them seen once, and the ten largest clones take roughly 1.6%. These data also featured in a second study, about yellow fever vaccine responses in identical twins.

The sample taken for sequencing was PBMCs. All receptors derive from a woman between 18 and 29 years old in good health. Each CDR3 is given with its conserved first and last residue. The D gene is left open where the match is weak. Some rows have no size entry. The others give once, few or many, or a class for an expanded clone.

cdr3_nt	cdr3_aa	v_call	j_call	clone_size	d_call
TGTGCCATCAGGGGGACTAGCGGAGCAGATACGCAGTATTTT	CAIRGTSGADTQYF	TRBV10-3	TRBJ2-3	many	TRBD2
TGTGCCAGCAGCTTATACCCGGGAAATGAAGCTTTCTTT	CASSLYPGNEAFF	TRBV7-8	TRBJ1-1	-	-
TGTGCCAGCAGTGTTGGGGAGACACCCTATGGCTACACCTTC	CASSVGETPYGYTF	TRBV6-1	TRBJ1-2	many	-
TGTGCCAGCAGTACAGGGGACCCGGTGAGTCAGCCCCAGCATTTT	CASSTGDPVSQPQHF	TRBV6-1	TRBJ1-5	many	TRBD1
TGCGCCAGCAGCTTAACAGGGGCCAACAACTATGGCTACACCTTC	CASSLTGANNYGYTF	TRBV5-1	TRBJ1-2	many	TRBD1
TGCGCCAGCAGTGAGCGGGAGGCCGGGGAGCTGTTTTTT	CASSEREAGELFF	TRBV10-1	TRBJ2-2	many	TRBD2
TGTGCCAGCAGCTTAGGGACCAGGTCCTACGAGCAGTACTTC	CASSLGTRSYEQYF	TRBV7-8	TRBJ2-7	many	-
TGCGCCAGCAGCGACGGATTCAACTATGGCTACACCTTC	CASSDGFNYGYTF	TRBV5-1	TRBJ1-2	few	-
TGTGCCAGCAGCCAACAACAGGGAGTAGGGGACTATGGCTACACCTTC	CASSQQQGVGDYGYTF	TRBV3-1	TRBJ1-2	many	-
TGCAGCGTTGACAAGGACAGGGACGGGGCCCAGTACTTC	CSVDKDRDGAQYF	TRBV29-1	TRBJ2-5	-	TRBD1
TGCAGTGCTAGATCCTCGACAGGGAGCGAAAAACTGTTTTTT	CSARSSTGSEKLFF	TRBV20-1	TRBJ1-4	-	TRBD1
TGCGCCAGCAGCCGGGACAGTGGATACCAGCCCCAGCATTTT	CASSRDSGYQPQHF	TRBV5-1	TRBJ1-5	few	TRBD1
TGTGCCAGCATCTCTGTCTGGAACACCGGGGAGCTGTTTTTT	CASISVWNTGELFF	TRBV12-3/TRBV12-4	TRBJ2-2	few	-
TGTGCCACCAGCAGAGATTACCCCAGAATAACACCGAGCTCCTACAATGAGCAGTTCTTC	CATSRDYPRITPSSYNEQFF	TRBV15	TRBJ2-1	many	-
TGTGCCAGCAGCCCCGTCCGGGGGGGCGAGCAGTACTTC	CASSPVRGGEQYF	TRBV7-8	TRBJ2-7	-	TRBD2
TGTGCCAGCAGTTCCGGGACTAGGTCGGCCTACAATGAGCAGTTCTTC	CASSSGTRSAYNEQFF	TRBV27	TRBJ2-1	many	TRBD2
TGCGCCAGCAGCTTGGACGGAGACTACGAGCAGTACTTC	CASSLDGDYEQYF	TRBV5-1	TRBJ2-7	many	-
TGTGCCAGCAGCCAACTGACTAGCGGGAGTAAGAATGAGCAGTTCTTC	CASSQLTSGSKNEQFF	TRBV3-1	TRBJ2-1	many	TRBD2
TGTGCCATCAGTGGGGCAAACTATGGCTACACCTTC	CAISGANYGYTF	TRBV10-3	TRBJ1-2	-	-
TGTGCCAGCAGTGAGAGTGGACAGGGGATCACAGATACGCAGTATTTT	CASSESGQGITDTQYF	TRBV2	TRBJ2-3	-	TRBD1
TGTGCCACCAGTGACCGAGACAGGGTGGGGAAAAATGAGCAGTTCTTC	CATSDRDRVGKNEQFF	TRBV24-1	TRBJ2-1	many	TRBD1
TGCGCCAGCAGTGAGTGGCAGGGGTGGCTGAACACTGAAGCTTTCTTT	CASSEWQGWLNTEAFF	TRBV10-2	TRBJ1-1	-	-
TGTGCCAGCAGCTTAGACCCGCAGGCCTACAATGAGCAGTTCTTC	CASSLDPQAYNEQFF	TRBV11-2	TRBJ2-1	few	-
TGCAGTGCTAGAGAAGGGACAGGGGGAGGATACGAGCAGTACTTC	CSAREGTGGGYEQYF	TRBV20-1	TRBJ2-7	few	TRBD1
TGTGCCAGCAGCTTCAGTGGTGGGAGGCCAGGAGATACGCAGTATTTT	CASSFSGGRPGDTQYF	TRBV7-6	TRBJ2-3	many	-
TGTGCCAGCAGGGCGAGGGGTGGAACTGAAGCTTTCTTT	CASRARGGTEAFF	TRBV6-1	TRBJ1-1	many	-
TGTGCCAGCAGATTTACGGGGCCCGGGGAGCTGTTTTTT	CASRFTGPGELFF	TRBV12-3/TRBV12-4	TRBJ2-2	few	-
TGTGCCACCAGCAGCAGACAGAACTACGAGCAGTACTTC	CATSSRQNYEQYF	TRBV15	TRBJ2-7	-	-
TGTGCCAGCAGCTTGCGGGGGTACCAAGAGACCCAGTACTTC	CASSLRGYQETQYF	TRBV5-1	TRBJ2-5	many	TRBD2
TGCAGCGTTCCCATAGATACGCAGTATTTT	CSVPIDTQYF	TRBV29-1	TRBJ2-3	few	-
TGCGCCAGCAGCTTGGGGCCCTTTCGTACAGGGGGACGCACTGAAGCTTTCTTT	CASSLGPFRTGGRTEAFF	TRBV5-1	TRBJ1-1	many	TRBD1
TGCAGTGCTGAGACCTTGGTAGCGCCTACCTACGAGCAGTACTTC	CSAETLVAPTYEQYF	TRBV20-1	TRBJ2-7	-	-
TGTGCCAGCAGCTTGGGACCCACAGGTTCGAACACCGGGGAGCTGTTTTTT	CASSLGPTGSNTGELFF	TRBV5-6	TRBJ2-2	few	-
TGTGCCAGCAGCTTTGTGACGGTGAACACTGAAGCTTTCTTT	CASSFVTVNTEAFF	TRBV7-8	TRBJ1-1	many	-
TGCAGCGTTGAATGGGGGGGGAGGGGGAGGGCCTACAATGAGCAGTTCTTC	CSVEWGGRGRAYNEQFF	TRBV29-1	TRBJ2-1	few	-